This section outlines one T cell receptor (beta chain) sequence together with its context. Profiled with immunoSEQ multiplex PCR; TCRdb holds only in-frame clones, not every one. The data hold a few million clones, with just over 90% observed a single time. The source of the sample is a study of shared clonotypes between healthy human individuals. Trimming cost V 5 bases and J 7 bases, with 12 bases left between them. Germline V lookup: CDR1 LNHNV, CDR2 YYDKDF (reference sequence). This CDR3 is built from 13 residues. Naive CD4+ cells were CD45RA-selected; the remaining cells were memory. The sample was naive CD4+ T cells from PBMCs. Subset meaning: CD45RA+ positively selected. This rearrangement joins TRBV15 to TRBJ2-1, with D perhaps TRBD2 (6 bases). The clonotype originates from a man aged 18 to 30 in good health. Some clones in this sample may be carry-over from other donors' samples. The CDR3 is CATSPRRGNEQFF. DNA of the CDR3: TGTGCCACCAGCCCCCGTCGGGGGAATGAGCAGTTCTTC. The variable domain in full, completed from reference TRBV15 and TRBJ2-1, reads DAMVIQNPRYQVTQFGKPVTLSCSQTLNHNVMYWYQQKSSQAPKLLFHYYDKDFNNEADTPDNFQSRRPNTSFCFLDIRSPGLGDTAMYLCATSPRRGNEQFFGPGTRLTVL.